This TCR beta chain was retrieved from a study of human thymus T cells. This CDR3 comprises 14 residues. Trimming removed 1 base from V and 8 bases from J, with 14 bases in between. The germline V gene encodes CDR1 SGHTA and CDR2 FQGNSA. TCRdb keeps only in-frame clones here, not all; method: immunoSEQ multiplex PCR. The sample lists about 60,000 clones; roughly 94% were seen once. What was sequenced was blood. This sequence was found in a boy less than two years old with a congenital heart defect but otherwise immunologically healthy. V usage is TRBV7-2 and J usage is TRBJ1-2, with D tentatively TRBD1 (6 bases). CDR3 in DNA: TGTGCCAGCAGCTTAGGCTGGGGGGCGACCGGCTACACCTTC. This translates into CASSLGWGATGYTF.